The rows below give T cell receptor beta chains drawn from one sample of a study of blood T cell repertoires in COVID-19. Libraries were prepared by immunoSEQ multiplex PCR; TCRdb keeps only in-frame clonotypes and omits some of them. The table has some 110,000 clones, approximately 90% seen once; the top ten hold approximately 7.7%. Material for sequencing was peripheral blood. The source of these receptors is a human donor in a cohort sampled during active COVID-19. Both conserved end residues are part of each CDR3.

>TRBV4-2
CASSIERGRGATNEKLFF
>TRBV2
CASSDGGNEKLFF
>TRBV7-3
CASSSPQRGANTGELFF
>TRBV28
CASSKHQEKLFF
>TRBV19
CASSSGFRNTIYF
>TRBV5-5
CASSLAVRVEETQYF
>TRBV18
CASSPGGTDGYTF
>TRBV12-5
CASGLSSGQDYGYTF
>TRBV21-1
CWREGLGQYF
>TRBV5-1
CASSLAQAGAEAFF
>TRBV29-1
CSVSGRGLKQFF
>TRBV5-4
CASSARGAPYEQYF
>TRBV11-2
CASSFGLAGAYEQYF
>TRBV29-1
CSVRQGLAGVVYEQYF
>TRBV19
CASTSSVNSPLHF
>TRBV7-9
CASSLEQYNSPLHF
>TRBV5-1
CASSLSVGGNTEAFF
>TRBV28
CASSPAEMSSYEQYF
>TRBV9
CASSVDVAYGYTF
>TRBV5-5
CASSLEGQQETQYF
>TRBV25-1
CASSEPGHNTEAFF
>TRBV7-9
CASSLPPDREAGLAEQYF
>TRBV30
CAWSVRGGYEQFF
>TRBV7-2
CASSLTGGQETQYF
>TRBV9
CASSVATATANSPLHF
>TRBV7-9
CASSPRGVYSGANVLTF
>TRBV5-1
CASSPGGPLGTGELFF
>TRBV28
CASSGQDGAHEQFF
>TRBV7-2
CASSFTGGGTEAFF
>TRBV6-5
CASSVGLAAYEQYF
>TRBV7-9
CASSPPRTSQTYEQYF
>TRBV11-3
CASSIGQTPEAFF
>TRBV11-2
CASSSVSQTYEQYF
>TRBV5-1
CASSLLGSYNEQFF
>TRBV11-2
CASRTGLAGPYEQYF
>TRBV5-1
CASSLDQGTGELFF
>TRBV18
CASSPDSINQRDQPQHF
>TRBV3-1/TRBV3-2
CASSQLVQGGNTIYF
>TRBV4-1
CASQLTALPSGANVLTF
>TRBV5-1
CASSLEVAGTGANVLTF
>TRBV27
CASSLWGEGTEAFF
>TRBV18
CASSQGTLAQRQPQHF
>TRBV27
CASSFSSGRGNNEQFF
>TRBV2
CASQQGASNQPQHF
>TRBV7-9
CASSGFADNQPQHF
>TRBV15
CATSRGAGEFWPQHF
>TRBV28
CASSPGWAEAFF
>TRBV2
CASSPDRNYGYTF
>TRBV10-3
CAISEGGQGNNEQFF
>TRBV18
CASSRDRDEGYTF